This T cell receptor (beta chain) was profiled in a study of blood T cell repertoires in COVID-19. Study-level information: COVID-19 samples collected from the United States, Italy and Spain covered acute and convalescent phases. PBMCs, B-cell-depleted T cells, or T cells were the source of the cDNA or gDNA that made up the material.

In the original processing: Amplifying reference gene primers gave estimates of nucleated cell counts. The repertoire was sequenced with immunoSEQ multiplex PCR; TCRdb's copy has only in-frame clones and lacks some. The DNA was the basis for D and trimming; V, J and clone size are from that table. The sample carries 90,000 to 120,000 clones, around 89% recorded once. CDR3 length: 13 amino acids. Germline CDR1 is SEHNR and CDR2 is FQNEAQ (reference sequence). Trimming shortened V by 0 bases and J by 5 bases, and 7 bases separated the two germline ends. This TCR derives from a man aged 35-49 years with active or convalescent COVID-19. The sequenced sample was peripheral blood. The J gene is TRBJ1-1, the V gene TRBV7-9; weak D call: TRBD1 (6 bases). CDR3 in amino acids: CASSLARGTEAFF. The CDR3 DNA is TGTGCCAGCAGCTTAGCGAGGGGGACTGAAGCTTTCTTT.